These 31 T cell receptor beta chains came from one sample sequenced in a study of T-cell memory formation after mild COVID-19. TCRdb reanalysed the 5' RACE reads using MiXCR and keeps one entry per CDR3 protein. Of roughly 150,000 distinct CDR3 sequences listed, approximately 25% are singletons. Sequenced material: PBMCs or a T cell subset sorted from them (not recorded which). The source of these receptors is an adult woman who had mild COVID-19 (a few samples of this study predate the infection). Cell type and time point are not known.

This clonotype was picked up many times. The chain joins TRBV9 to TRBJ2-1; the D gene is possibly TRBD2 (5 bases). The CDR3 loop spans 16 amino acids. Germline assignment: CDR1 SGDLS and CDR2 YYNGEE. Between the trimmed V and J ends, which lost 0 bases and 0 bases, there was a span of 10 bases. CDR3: CASSVAWESSYNEQFF. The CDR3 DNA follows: TGTGCCAGCAGCGTAGCATGGGAGAGCTCCTACAATGAGCAGTTCTTC.

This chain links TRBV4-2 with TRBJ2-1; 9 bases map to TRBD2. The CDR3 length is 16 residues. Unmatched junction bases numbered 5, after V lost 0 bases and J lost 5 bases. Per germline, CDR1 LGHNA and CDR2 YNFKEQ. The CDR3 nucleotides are TGTGCCAGCAGCCAAGATTTGGCGGGAGGGAACAATGAGCAGTTCTTC. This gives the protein CASSQDLAGGNNEQFF.

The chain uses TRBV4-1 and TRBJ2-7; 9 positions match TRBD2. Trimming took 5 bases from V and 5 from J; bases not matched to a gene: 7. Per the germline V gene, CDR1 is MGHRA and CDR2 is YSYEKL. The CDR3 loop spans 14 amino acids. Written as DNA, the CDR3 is TGCGCCAGCAGCTCCGGGACTAGCTATAACGAGCAGTACTTC. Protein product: CASSSGTSYNEQYF.

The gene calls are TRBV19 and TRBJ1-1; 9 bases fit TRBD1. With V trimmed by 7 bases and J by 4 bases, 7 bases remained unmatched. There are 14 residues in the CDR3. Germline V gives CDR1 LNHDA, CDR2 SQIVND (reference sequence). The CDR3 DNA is TGTGCCAGTACATCTCCGGGACAGGGCACTGAAGCTTTCTTT. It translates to CASTSPGQGTEAFF.

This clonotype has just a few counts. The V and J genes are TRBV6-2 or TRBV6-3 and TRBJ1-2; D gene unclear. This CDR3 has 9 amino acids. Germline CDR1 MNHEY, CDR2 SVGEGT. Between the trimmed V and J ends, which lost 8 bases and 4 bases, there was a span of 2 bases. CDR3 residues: CASPYGYTF. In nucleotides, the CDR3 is TGTGCCAGCCCCTATGGCTACACCTTC.

The CDR3 region has the DNA TGTGCCAGCAGTCTGGGACCTTTCGATGAGCAGTTCTTC. Its translation: CASSLGPFDEQFF. The rearrangement uses TRBV12-3 or TRBV12-4 and TRBJ2-1, with D perhaps TRBD1 or TRBD2 (5 bases each). V was shortened by 5 bases and J by 8 bases, with 13 bases between the two germline ends. CDR3 size: 13 residues.

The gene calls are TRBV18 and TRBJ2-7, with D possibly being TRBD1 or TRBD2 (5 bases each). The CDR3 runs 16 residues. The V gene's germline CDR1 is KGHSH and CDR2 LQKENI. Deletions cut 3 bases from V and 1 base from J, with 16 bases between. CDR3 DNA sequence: TGTGCCAGCTCACCCGAGGGCAGGGTAGGTTCCTACGAGCAGTACTTC. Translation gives CASSPEGRVGSYEQYF.

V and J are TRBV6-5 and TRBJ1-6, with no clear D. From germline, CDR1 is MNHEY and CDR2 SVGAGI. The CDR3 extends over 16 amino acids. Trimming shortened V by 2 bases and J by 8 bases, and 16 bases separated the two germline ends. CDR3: CASSYNSALWDSPLHF. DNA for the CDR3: TGTGCCAGCAGTTACAATTCCGCCTTGTGGGATTCACCCCTCCACTTT.

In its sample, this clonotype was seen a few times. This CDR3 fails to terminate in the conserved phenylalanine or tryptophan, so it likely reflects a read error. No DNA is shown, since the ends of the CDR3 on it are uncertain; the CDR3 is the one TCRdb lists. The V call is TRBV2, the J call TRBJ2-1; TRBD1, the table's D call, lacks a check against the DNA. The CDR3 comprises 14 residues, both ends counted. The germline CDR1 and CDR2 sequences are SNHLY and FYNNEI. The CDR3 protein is CASSEEGTGFRESP.

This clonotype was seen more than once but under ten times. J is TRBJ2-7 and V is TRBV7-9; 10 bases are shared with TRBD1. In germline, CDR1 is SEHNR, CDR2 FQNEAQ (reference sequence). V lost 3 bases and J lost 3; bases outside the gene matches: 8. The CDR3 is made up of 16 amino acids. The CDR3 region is CASSFAGTGAFYEQYF. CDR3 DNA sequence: TGTGCCAGCAGCTTCGCCGGGACAGGGGCCTTCTACGAGCAGTACTTC.

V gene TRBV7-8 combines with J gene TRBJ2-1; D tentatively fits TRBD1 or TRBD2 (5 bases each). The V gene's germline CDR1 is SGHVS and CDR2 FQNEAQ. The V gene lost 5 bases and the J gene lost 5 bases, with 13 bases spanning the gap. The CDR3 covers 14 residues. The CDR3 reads CASSRRRDDNEQFF. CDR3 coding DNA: TGTGCCAGCAGCCGTCGACGGGACGACAATGAGCAGTTCTTC.

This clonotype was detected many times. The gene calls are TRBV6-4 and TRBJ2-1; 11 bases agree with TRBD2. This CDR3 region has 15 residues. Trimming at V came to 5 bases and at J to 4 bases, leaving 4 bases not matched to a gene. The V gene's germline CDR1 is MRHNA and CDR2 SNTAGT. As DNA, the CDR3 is TGTGCCAGCAGTATACTAGCGGGAGATTACAATGAGCAGTTCTTC. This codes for CASSILAGDYNEQFF.

CDR3 loop: CASSLGGQAGRTEAFF. The CDR3 DNA follows: TGTGCCAGCAGCTTAGGCGGACAGGCCGGGAGGACTGAAGCTTTCTTT. The chain uses TRBV7-9 and TRBJ1-1; 7 bases map to TRBD1. The CDR3 is 16 residues long. Germline trimming cut 1 base from V and 5 bases from J; bases unmatched to any gene: 10. Germline values: CDR1 SEHNR, CDR2 FQNEAQ (reference sequence).

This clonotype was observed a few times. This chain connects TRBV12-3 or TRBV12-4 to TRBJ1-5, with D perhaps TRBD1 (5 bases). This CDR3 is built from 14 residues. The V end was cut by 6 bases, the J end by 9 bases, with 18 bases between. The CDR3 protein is CASRWGGPGGPQHF. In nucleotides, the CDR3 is TGTGCCAGCAGGTGGGGCGGACCCGGAGGGCCCCAGCATTTT.

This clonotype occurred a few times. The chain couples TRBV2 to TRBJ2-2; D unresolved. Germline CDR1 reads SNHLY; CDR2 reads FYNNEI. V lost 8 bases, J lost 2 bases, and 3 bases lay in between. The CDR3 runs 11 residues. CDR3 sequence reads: CASLNTGELFF. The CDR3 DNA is TGTGCCAGCCTCAACACCGGGGAGCTGTTTTTT.

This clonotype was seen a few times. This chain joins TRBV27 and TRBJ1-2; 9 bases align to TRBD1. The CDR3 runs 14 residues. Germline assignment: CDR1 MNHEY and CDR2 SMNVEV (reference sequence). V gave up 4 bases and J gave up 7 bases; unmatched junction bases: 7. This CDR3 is CASSSRDREFGYTF. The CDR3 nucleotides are TGTGCCAGCAGTTCTCGGGACAGGGAATTTGGCTACACCTTC.

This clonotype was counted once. In nucleotides, the CDR3 is TGTGCCAGCAGCGGTCGATTAGGTATAAGGACGCAGTATTTT. Its protein is CASSGRLGIRTQYF. The rearrangement uses TRBV5-6 and TRBJ2-3; D is undetermined. Trimming stripped 4 bases from V and 9 bases from J, with 18 bases between. Germline CDR1 and CDR2: SGHDT and YYEEEE. CDR3 length: 14 amino acids.

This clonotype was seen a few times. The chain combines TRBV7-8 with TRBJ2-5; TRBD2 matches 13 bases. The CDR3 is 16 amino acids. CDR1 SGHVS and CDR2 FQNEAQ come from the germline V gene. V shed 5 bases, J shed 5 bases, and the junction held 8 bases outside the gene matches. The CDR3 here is CASSDGTSGTGETQYF. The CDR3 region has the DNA TGTGCCAGCAGCGACGGGACTAGCGGGACGGGGGAGACCCAGTACTTC.

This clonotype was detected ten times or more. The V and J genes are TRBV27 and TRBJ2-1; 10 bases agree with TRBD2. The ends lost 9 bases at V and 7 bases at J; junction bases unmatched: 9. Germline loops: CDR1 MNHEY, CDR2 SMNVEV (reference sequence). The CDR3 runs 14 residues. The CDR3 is CASAQLAGWNEQFF. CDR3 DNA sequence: TGTGCCAGTGCCCAACTAGCGGGGTGGAATGAGCAGTTCTTC.

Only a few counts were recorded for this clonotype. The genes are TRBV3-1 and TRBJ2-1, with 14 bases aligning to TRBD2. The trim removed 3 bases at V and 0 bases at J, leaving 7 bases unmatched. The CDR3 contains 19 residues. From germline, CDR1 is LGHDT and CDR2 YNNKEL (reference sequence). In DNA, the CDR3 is TGTGCCAGCAGCCACCTCGGGACTAGCGGGGGAAGCTCCTACAATGAGCAGTTCTTC. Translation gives CASSHLGTSGGSSYNEQFF.

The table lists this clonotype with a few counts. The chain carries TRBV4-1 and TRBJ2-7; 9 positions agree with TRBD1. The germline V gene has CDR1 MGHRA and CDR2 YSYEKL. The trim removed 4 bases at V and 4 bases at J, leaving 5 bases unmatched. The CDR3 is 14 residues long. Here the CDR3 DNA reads TGCGCCAGCAGCCCCGCACAGGGGGCTTACGAGCAGTACTTC. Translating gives CASSPAQGAYEQYF.

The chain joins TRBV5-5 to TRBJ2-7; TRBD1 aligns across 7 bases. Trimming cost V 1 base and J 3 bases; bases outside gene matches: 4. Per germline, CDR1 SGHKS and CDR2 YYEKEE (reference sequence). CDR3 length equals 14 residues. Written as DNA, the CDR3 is TGTGCCAGCAGCTTGCACAGGGGATTCTACGAGCAGTACTTC. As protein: CASSLHRGFYEQYF.

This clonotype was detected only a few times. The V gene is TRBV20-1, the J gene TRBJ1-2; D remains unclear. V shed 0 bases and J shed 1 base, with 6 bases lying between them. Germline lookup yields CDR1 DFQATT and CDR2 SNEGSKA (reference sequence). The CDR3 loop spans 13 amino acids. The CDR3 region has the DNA TGCAGTGCTAGAGACGACAATAACTATGGCTACACCTTC. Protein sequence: CSARDDNNYGYTF.

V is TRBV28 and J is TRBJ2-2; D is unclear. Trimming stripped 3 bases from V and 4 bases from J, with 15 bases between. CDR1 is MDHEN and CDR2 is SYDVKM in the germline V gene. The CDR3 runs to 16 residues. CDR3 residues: CASSFPPRAATGELFF. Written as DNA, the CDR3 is TGTGCCAGCAGTTTCCCCCCAAGGGCGGCCACCGGGGAGCTGTTTTTT. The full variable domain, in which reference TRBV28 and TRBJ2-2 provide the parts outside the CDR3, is DVKVTQSSRYLVKRTGEKVFLECVQDMDHENMFWYRQDPGLGLRLIYFSYDVKMKEKGDIPEGYSVSREKKERFSLILESASTNQTSMYLCASSFPPRAATGELFFGEGSRLTVL.

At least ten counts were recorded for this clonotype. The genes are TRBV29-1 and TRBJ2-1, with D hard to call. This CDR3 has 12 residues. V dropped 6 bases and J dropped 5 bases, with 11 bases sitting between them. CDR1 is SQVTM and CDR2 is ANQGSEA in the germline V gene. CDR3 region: CSVSPGHNEQFF. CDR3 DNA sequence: TGCAGCGTGTCCCCGGGCCACAATGAGCAGTTCTTC.

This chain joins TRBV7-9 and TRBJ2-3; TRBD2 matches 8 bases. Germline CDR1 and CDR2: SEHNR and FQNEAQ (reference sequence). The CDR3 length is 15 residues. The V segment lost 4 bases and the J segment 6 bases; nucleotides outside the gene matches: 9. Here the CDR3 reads CASSYGAGAGDTQYF. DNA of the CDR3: TGTGCCAGCAGCTACGGAGCGGGGGCCGGTGATACGCAGTATTTT. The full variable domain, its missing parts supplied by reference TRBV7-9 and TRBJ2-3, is DTGVSQNPRHKITKRGQNVTFRCDPISEHNRLYWYRQTLGQGPEFLTYFQNEAQLEKSRLLSDRFSAERPKGSFSTLEIQRTEQGDSAMYLCASSYGAGAGDTQYFGPGTRLTVL.

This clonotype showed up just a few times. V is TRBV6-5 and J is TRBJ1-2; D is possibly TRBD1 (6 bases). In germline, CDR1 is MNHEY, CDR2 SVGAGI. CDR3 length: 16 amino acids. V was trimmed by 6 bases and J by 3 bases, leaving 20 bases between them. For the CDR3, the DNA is TGTGCCAGCAGGCCCCGTTTAGGACAGCTGTACTATGGCTACACCTTC. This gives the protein CASRPRLGQLYYGYTF.

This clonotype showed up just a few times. DNA of the CDR3: TGTGCCAGCAGCGGCAATGAGCAGTTCTTC. Its protein is CASSGNEQFF. This chain connects TRBV9 to TRBJ2-1; D is unclear. Germline values: CDR1 SGDLS, CDR2 YYNGEE. Trimming pared 3 bases from V and 6 bases from J, leaving 1 base between. The CDR3 sequence is 10 residues long.

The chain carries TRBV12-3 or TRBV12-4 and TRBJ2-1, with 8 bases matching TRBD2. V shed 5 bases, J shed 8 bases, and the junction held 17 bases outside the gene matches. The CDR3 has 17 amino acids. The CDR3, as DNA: TGTGCCAGCAGTGGGGAGGACCAACCGGGACTAGGCGATGAGCAGTTCTTC. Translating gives CASSGEDQPGLGDEQFF.

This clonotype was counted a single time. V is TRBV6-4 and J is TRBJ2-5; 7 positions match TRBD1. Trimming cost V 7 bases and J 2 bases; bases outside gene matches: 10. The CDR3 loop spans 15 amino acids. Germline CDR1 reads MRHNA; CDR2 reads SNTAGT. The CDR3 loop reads CASKQVGTVQETQYF. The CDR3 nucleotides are TGTGCCAGCAAGCAGGTCGGGACAGTGCAAGAGACCCAGTACTTC.

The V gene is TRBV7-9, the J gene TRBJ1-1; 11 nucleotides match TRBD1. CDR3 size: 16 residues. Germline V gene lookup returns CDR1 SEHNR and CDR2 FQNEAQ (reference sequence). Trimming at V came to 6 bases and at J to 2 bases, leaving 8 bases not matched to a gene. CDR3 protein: CASSDPGQGVNTEAFF. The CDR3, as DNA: TGTGCCAGCAGTGATCCGGGACAGGGGGTAAACACTGAAGCTTTCTTT.